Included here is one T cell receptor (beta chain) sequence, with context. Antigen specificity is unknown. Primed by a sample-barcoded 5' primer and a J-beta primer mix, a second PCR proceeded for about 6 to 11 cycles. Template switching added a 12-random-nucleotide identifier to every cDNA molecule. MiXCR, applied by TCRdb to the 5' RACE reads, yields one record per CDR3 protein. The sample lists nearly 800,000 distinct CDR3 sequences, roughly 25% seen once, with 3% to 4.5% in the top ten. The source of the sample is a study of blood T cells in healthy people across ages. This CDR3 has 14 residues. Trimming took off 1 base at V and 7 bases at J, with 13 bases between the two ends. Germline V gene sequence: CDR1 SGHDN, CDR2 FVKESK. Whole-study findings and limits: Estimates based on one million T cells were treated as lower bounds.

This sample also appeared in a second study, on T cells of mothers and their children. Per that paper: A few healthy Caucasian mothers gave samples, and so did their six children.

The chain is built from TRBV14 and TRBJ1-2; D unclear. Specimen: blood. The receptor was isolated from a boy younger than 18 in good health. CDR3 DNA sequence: TGTGCCAGCAGCCAAGTCGGCAGGTCGGGTGGCTACACCTTC. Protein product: CASSQVGRSGGYTF.